The 30 T cell receptor beta chains listed next were all sequenced from one sample in a study of OX40 agonist ivuxolimab in advanced cancers. Method: immunoSEQ multiplex PCR; TCRdb's copy keeps in-frame clones and lacks some. The sample lists tens of thousands of clones; around 86% were seen once. Sequencing was performed on CD4+ or CD8+ T cells sorted from blood, taken in a trial of the OX40 agonist ivuxolimab. The receptors were sampled from an adult with an advanced solid tumor such as melanoma, head and neck, liver or kidney cancer.

The chain is built from TRBV7-6 and TRBJ1-2, with 10 bases matching TRBD1. The CDR3 runs 15 residues. The ends lost 1 base at V and 5 bases at J; junction bases unmatched: 4. In germline, CDR1 is SGHVS, CDR2 FNYEAQ. CDR3 sequence: CASSLGGTGEYGYTF. CDR3 in DNA: TGTGCCAGCAGCTTAGGCGGGACAGGGGAATATGGCTACACCTTC. The full variable domain, in which reference TRBV7-6 and TRBJ1-2 provide the parts outside the CDR3, is GAGVSQSPRYKVTKRGQDVALRCDPISGHVSLYWYRQALGQGPEFLTYFNYEAQQDKSGLPNDRFSAERPEGSISTLTIQRTEQRDSAMYRCASSLGGTGEYGYTFGSGTRLTVV.

This rearrangement joins TRBV18 to TRBJ1-1, with D unresolved. V dropped 3 bases and J dropped 6 bases, with 8 bases sitting between them. The CDR3 loop spans 12 amino acids. CDR1 KGHSH and CDR2 LQKENI come from the germline V gene. The CDR3, as DNA: TGTGCCAGCTCACCTACCGGCTCTGAAGCTTTCTTT. Amino acid sequence: CASSPTGSEAFF.

V usage is TRBV27 and J usage is TRBJ2-3; 10 bases line up with TRBD2. Trimming took 7 bases from V and 3 from J; bases not matched to a gene: 4. Germline CDR1 reads MNHEY; CDR2 reads SMNVEV (reference sequence). This CDR3 comprises 14 residues. The CDR3 DNA reads TGTGCCAGCAAGGGAGCGGGAGGGACAGATACGCAGTATTTT. Amino acid sequence: CASKGAGGTDTQYF.

V is TRBV10-3 and J is TRBJ1-5, with a tentative D call TRBD1 (5 bases). V lost 0 bases to trimming and J lost 6 bases, with 9 bases between them. The CDR3 is 14 residues long. The germline V gene has CDR1 ENHRY and CDR2 SYGVKD. The CDR3, as DNA: TGTGCCATCAGTGAGTCCCTCGGGGGTCAGCCCCAGCATTTT. Protein: CAISESLGGQPQHF.

This chain joins TRBV2 and TRBJ2-5; D is possibly TRBD1 or TRBD2 (7 bases each). V lost 2 bases to trimming and J lost 13 bases, with 20 bases between them. Germline assignment: CDR1 SNHLY and CDR2 FYNNEI. The CDR3 runs to 14 residues. The CDR3 sequence: CASSEPPQGGGLYF. The CDR3 DNA sequence: TGTGCCAGCAGTGAACCTCCCCAGGGGGGGGGCCTGTACTTC.

The rearrangement joins TRBV28 to TRBJ1-1; no clear D. Germline-derived CDR1 and CDR2 are MDHEN and SYDVKM. Between the trimmed V and J ends, which lost 3 bases and 1 base, there was a span of 9 bases. CDR3 size: 14 residues. Here the CDR3 reads CASSLLRENTEAFF. CDR3 DNA: TGTGCCAGCAGTTTGTTAAGGGAGAACACTGAAGCTTTCTTT.

This clone was detected once. This sequence joins TRBV5-4 and TRBJ1-6, with unresolved D. CDR3 length: 16 residues. The V and J ends lost 4 bases and 7 bases respectively, with 18 bases between them. Germline V lookup: CDR1 SGHNT, CDR2 YYREEE (reference sequence). The CDR3 coding sequence is TGTGCCAGCAGCCTAGAAGGGAAAACTACAAATTCACCCCTCCACTTT. It codes for CASSLEGKTTNSPLHF.

The J gene is TRBJ1-4, the V gene TRBV25-1; possibly TRBD1 for D (5 bases). The CDR3 is 14 amino acids. The germline CDR1 and CDR2 sequences are MGHDK and SYGVNS. V lost 4 bases and J 7 bases, leaving 13 bases between the germline ends. CDR3 residues: CASSGSGGSEKLFF. CDR3 DNA: TGTGCCAGCAGTGGGTCGGGGGGTAGTGAAAAACTGTTTTTT.

This clone was seen once. V gene TRBV28 combines with J gene TRBJ1-2; D not certain. The CDR3 is 13 amino acids. Germline assignment: CDR1 MDHEN and CDR2 SYDVKM. V was cut by 0 bases and J by 2 bases, with 4 bases left in between. CDR3 loop: CASSLWDNYGYTF. The CDR3 DNA reads as TGTGCCAGCAGTTTATGGGACAACTATGGCTACACCTTC.

Regarding this clone: The same CDR3 also results from other DNA sequences found in this sample. The chain recombines TRBV6-5 with TRBJ2-1; 7 bases are a match to TRBD1. Germline trimming cut 6 bases from V and 9 bases from J; bases unmatched to any gene: 2. The V gene's germline CDR1 is MNHEY and CDR2 SVGAGI. The CDR3 has 11 residues. The chain's CDR3 is CASRRQGEQFF. Written as DNA, the CDR3 is TGTGCCAGCAGACGACAGGGTGAGCAGTTCTTC.

DNA of the CDR3: TGCAGCGGTACCTTACCGGGACAGGGGAACACCGGGGAGCTGTTTTTT. Protein sequence: CSGTLPGQGNTGELFF. The V and J genes are TRBV29-1 and TRBJ2-2; 9 nucleotides agree with TRBD1. Germline V gene sequence: CDR1 SQVTM, CDR2 ANQGSEA. The CDR3 has 16 residues. After removal of 7 bases from V and 1 base from J, the junction contained 10 bases not matched to a gene.

This rearrangement joins TRBV7-9 to TRBJ2-1, with D unclear. The V gene's germline CDR1 is SEHNR and CDR2 FQNEAQ (reference sequence). CDR3 length: 13 amino acids. V was pared by 5 bases and J by 7 bases, with 12 bases between. The CDR3 DNA is TGTGCCAGCAGCCTGGGCCCTTGGAATGAGCAGTTCTTC. Its protein is CASSLGPWNEQFF.

In its sample, this clone was seen a few times. The rearrangement links TRBV28 to TRBJ2-2, with D uncertain. The CDR3 extends over 14 amino acids. Germline CDR1 reads MDHEN; CDR2 reads SYDVKM. V lost 5 bases to trimming and J lost 1 base, with 8 bases between them. The CDR3: CASSPSKNTGELFF. The DNA for the CDR3 is TGTGCCAGCAGTCCTTCGAAGAACACCGGGGAGCTGTTTTTT.

This rearrangement joins TRBV6-5 to TRBJ2-7; 9 bases fit TRBD1. Germline V CDR1 and CDR2: MNHEY, SVGAGI. J was trimmed by 6 bases and V by 2 bases; bases with no gene match: 5. The CDR3 totals 14 residues. The CDR3 here is CASSYEGQGGEQYF. CDR3 nucleotides: TGTGCCAGCAGTTACGAGGGACAGGGAGGCGAGCAGTACTTC.

The J gene is TRBJ2-2, the V gene TRBV7-3, with 11 bases aligning to TRBD1. After removal of 6 bases from V and 6 bases from J, the junction contained 6 bases not matched to a gene. CDR3 length: 15 residues. The germline V gene has CDR1 SGHTA and CDR2 FQGTGA. The CDR3 nucleotides are TGTGCCAGCAGTTCCGGGACAGGGGGAGCCGGGGAGCTGTTTTTT. It encodes CASSSGTGGAGELFF. Drawing the rest from reference TRBV7-3 and TRBJ2-2, the complete variable domain is GAGVSQTPSNKVTEKGKYVELRCDPISGHTALYWYRQSLGQGPEFLIYFQGTGAADDSGLPNDRFFAVRPEGSVSTLKIQRTERGDSAVYLCASSSGTGGAGELFFGEGSRLTVL.

The chain recombines TRBV18 with TRBJ1-4; 10 bases are a match to TRBD1. V shed 4 bases, J shed 8 bases, and the junction held 7 bases outside the gene matches. Germline V gives CDR1 KGHSH, CDR2 LQKENI. This CDR3 region has 15 residues. The CDR3 DNA reads TGTGCCAGCTCACACCCGGGACAGGGGTACGAAAAACTGTTTTTT. It yields the protein CASSHPGQGYEKLFF.

The chain has TRBV2 and TRBJ1-5; 7 nucleotides align to TRBD1. J was trimmed by 9 bases and V by 5 bases; bases with no gene match: 4. The V gene's germline CDR1 is SNHLY and CDR2 FYNNEI. The CDR3 covers 12 residues. CDR3 residues: CASSPGGLPQHF. In DNA, the CDR3 is TGTGCCAGCAGTCCAGGGGGTTTGCCCCAGCATTTT.

The J gene is TRBJ2-3, the V gene TRBV10-1, with D perhaps given as TRBD1 or TRBD2 (6 bases each). Germline values: CDR1 WNHNN, CDR2 SYGVQD (reference sequence). The germline V and J ends were trimmed by 6 bases and 0 bases, with 19 bases remaining between them. This CDR3 has 17 residues. DNA for the CDR3: TGCGCCAGCAGCGGGGGACACCTTACTTCTAGCACAGATACGCAGTATTTT. It specifies CASSGGHLTSSTDTQYF.

This clone was observed a handful of times. The V call is TRBV2, the J call TRBJ1-1; D is possibly TRBD1 (6 bases). The germline V and J ends were trimmed by 6 bases and 5 bases, with 10 bases remaining between them. The CDR3 spans 12 residues. CDR1 is SNHLY, CDR2 FYNNEI, per germline. CDR3 amino acids: CASSAGVTEAFF. CDR3 DNA sequence: TGTGCCAGCAGCGCAGGGGTTACTGAAGCTTTCTTT.

The rearrangement links TRBV18 to TRBJ1-4; TRBD1 might be the D (6 bases). This CDR3 comprises 15 residues. V lost 5 bases, J lost 6 bases, and 16 bases lay in between. In germline, CDR1 is KGHSH, CDR2 LQKENI. CDR3 region: CASSYQTGFDEKLFF. For the CDR3, the DNA is TGTGCCAGCTCATACCAGACAGGTTTTGATGAAAAACTGTTTTTT.

This chain connects TRBV2 to TRBJ1-4, with TRBD1 matching 9 bases. With 6 bases clipped from V and 7 bases from J, the junction kept 6 bases outside the gene matches. This CDR3 has 14 residues. In germline, CDR1 is SNHLY, CDR2 FYNNEI. The CDR3 DNA follows: TGTGCCAGCAGGGAACAGGGGGCTCGTGAAAAACTGTTTTTT. Protein sequence: CASREQGAREKLFF.

This clone was found once. The rearrangement links TRBV7-3 to TRBJ2-2, with D unclear. Deletions cut 4 bases from V and 5 bases from J, with 8 bases between. Germline CDR1 reads SGHTA; CDR2 reads FQGTGA. This CDR3 has 13 amino acids. The CDR3 nucleotides read TGTGCCAGCAGCTCGGGTTGGACCGGGGAGCTGTTTTTT. It is translated as CASSSGWTGELFF.

The chain's CDR3 is CSGIAGTTHGETQYF. DNA of the CDR3: TGCAGCGGCATAGCCGGGACTACTCATGGAGAGACCCAGTACTTC. The J gene is TRBJ2-5, the V gene TRBV29-1, with 7 nucleotides matching TRBD2. In germline, CDR1 is SQVTM, CDR2 ANQGSEA. This CDR3 has 15 residues. After removal of 7 bases from V and 4 bases from J, the junction contained 15 bases not matched to a gene.

This clone was observed a few times. This chain joins TRBV19 and TRBJ1-1; D is perhaps TRBD1 (5 bases). The CDR3 spans 14 residues. Per germline, CDR1 LNHDA and CDR2 SQIVND (reference sequence). V gave up 4 bases and J gave up 5 bases, with 14 bases separating them. CDR3 loop: CASSTQGRRTEAFF. Written as DNA, the CDR3 is TGTGCCAGTAGTACTCAGGGTAGGAGGACTGAAGCTTTCTTT. Variable domain in full (rest from reference TRBV19 and TRBJ1-1): DGGITQSPKYLFRKEGQNVTLSCEQNLNHDAMYWYRQDPGQGLRLIYYSQIVNDFQKGDIAEGYSVSREKKESFPLTVTSAQKNPTAFYLCASSTQGRRTEAFFGQGTRLTVV.

V and J are TRBV15 and TRBJ1-3; D unresolved. Trimming pared 1 base from V and 2 bases from J, leaving 6 bases between. CDR3 length: 14 amino acids. Germline V gene lookup returns CDR1 LNHNV and CDR2 YYDKDF (reference sequence). CDR3 nucleotide sequence: TGTGCCACCAGCAGAGCGATTACTGGAAACACCATATATTTT. This translates into CATSRAITGNTIYF.

The rearrangement uses TRBV5-4 and TRBJ1-4, with TRBD1 matching over 7 bases. CDR1 and CDR2 (germline): SGHNT, YYREEE (reference sequence). V lost 3 bases, J lost 8 bases, and 13 bases stayed unmatched. The length of the CDR3 is 16 residues. The CDR3 reads CASSSDITGAHEKLFF. For the CDR3, the DNA is TGTGCCAGCAGCTCCGACATAACAGGGGCCCACGAAAAACTGTTTTTT.

V is TRBV2 and J is TRBJ2-6; D unresolved. Trimming pared 2 bases from V and 1 base from J, leaving 3 bases between. CDR1 and CDR2 from the germline V gene are SNHLY and FYNNEI. The CDR3 has 14 residues. DNA for the CDR3: TGTGCCAGCAGTGAAAGGTCTGGGGCCAACGTCCTGACTTTC. This sequence encodes CASSERSGANVLTF. The variable domain in full, completed from reference TRBV2 and TRBJ2-6, reads EPEVTQTPSHQVTQMGQEVILRCVPISNHLYFYWYRQILGQKVEFLVSFYNNEISEKSEIFDDQFSVERPDGSNFTLKIRSTKLEDSAMYFCASSERSGANVLTFGAGSRLTVL.

The V and J genes are TRBV7-2 and TRBJ1-1; TRBD1 matches at 7 bases. Looked up from germline, CDR1 is SGHTA and CDR2 is FQGNSA. V lost 1 base and J lost 0; bases outside the gene matches: 14. This CDR3 comprises 19 residues. In nucleotides, the CDR3 is TGTGCCAGCAGCTTAGAGCATTTGGGGTTGACAGGGATGAACACTGAAGCTTTCTTT. Translated: CASSLEHLGLTGMNTEAFF.

The chain couples TRBV20-1 to TRBJ2-5; tentatively, D is TRBD1 (7 bases). The germline V and J ends were trimmed by 3 bases and 9 bases, with 11 bases remaining between them. The germline V gene has CDR1 DFQATT and CDR2 SNEGSKA (reference sequence). This CDR3 comprises 11 residues. The DNA for the CDR3 is TGCAGTGCTAGTGACAGGGACTCCCAGTACTTC. Residues: CSASDRDSQYF.

The CDR3 nucleotides read TGCAGTGCTCCTATGGCGTATGGCTACACCTTC. Encoded protein: CSAPMAYGYTF. The gene calls are TRBV20-1 and TRBJ1-2, with D uncertain. The CDR3 is made up of 11 amino acids. Trimming shortened V by 5 bases and J by 5 bases, and 9 bases separated the two germline ends. Germline V gene sequence: CDR1 DFQATT, CDR2 SNEGSKA (reference sequence).